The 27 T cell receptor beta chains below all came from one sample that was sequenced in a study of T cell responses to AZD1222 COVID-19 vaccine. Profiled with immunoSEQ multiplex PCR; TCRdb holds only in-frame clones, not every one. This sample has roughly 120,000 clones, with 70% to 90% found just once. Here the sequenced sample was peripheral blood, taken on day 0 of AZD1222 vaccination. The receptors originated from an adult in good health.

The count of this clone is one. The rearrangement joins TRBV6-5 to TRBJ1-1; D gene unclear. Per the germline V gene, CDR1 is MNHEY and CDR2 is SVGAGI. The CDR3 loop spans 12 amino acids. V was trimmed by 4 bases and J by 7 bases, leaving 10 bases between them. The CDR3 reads CASSSRGSEAFF. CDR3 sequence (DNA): TGTGCCAGCAGTTCCCGTGGAAGTGAAGCTTTCTTT.

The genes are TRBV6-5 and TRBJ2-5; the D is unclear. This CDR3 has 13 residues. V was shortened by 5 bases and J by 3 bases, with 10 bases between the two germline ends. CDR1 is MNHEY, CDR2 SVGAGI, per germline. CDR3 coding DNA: TGTGCCAGCAGTAGACATTACGAAGAGACCCAGTACTTC. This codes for CASSRHYEETQYF.

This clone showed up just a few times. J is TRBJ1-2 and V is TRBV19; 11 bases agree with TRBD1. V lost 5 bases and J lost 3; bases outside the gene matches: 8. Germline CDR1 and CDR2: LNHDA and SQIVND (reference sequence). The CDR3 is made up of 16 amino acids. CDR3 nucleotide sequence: TGTGCCAGTAGTCTACGGGACAGGGGGAGCGACTATGGCTACACCTTC. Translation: CASSLRDRGSDYGYTF.

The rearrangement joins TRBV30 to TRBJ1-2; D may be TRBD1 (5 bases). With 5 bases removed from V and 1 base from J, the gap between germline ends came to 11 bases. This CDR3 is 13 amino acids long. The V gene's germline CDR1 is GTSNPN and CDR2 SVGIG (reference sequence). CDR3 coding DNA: TGTGCCTGGGCCGGGACGGATAACTATGGCTACACCTTC. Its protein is CAWAGTDNYGYTF.

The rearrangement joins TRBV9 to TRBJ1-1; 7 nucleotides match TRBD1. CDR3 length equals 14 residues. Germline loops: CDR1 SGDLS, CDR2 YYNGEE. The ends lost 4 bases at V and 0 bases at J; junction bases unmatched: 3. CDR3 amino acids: CASSRDRMNTEAFF. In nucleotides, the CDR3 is TGTGCCAGCAGCCGGGACAGAATGAACACTGAAGCTTTCTTT.

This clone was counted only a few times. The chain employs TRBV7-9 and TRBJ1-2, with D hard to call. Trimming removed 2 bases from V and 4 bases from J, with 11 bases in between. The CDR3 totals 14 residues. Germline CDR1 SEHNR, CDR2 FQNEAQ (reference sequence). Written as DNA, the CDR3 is TGTGCCAGCAGCTTAACTGCAGGCATCTATGGCTACACCTTC. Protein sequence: CASSLTAGIYGYTF.

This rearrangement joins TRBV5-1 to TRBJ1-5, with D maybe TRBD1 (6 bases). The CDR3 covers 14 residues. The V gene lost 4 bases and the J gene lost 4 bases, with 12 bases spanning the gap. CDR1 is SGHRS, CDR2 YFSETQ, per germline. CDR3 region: CASSSGQPNQPQHF. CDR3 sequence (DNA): TGCGCCAGCAGCAGTGGACAGCCTAATCAGCCCCAGCATTTT.

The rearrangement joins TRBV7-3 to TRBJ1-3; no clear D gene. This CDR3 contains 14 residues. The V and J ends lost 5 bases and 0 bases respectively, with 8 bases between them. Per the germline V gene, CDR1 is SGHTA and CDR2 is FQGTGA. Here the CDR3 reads CASSLGNSGNTIYF. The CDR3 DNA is TGTGCCAGCAGCCTAGGAAACTCTGGAAACACCATATATTTT.

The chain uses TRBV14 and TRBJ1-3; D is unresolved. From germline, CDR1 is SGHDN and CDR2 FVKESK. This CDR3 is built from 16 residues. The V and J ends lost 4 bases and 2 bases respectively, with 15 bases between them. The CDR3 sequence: CASSPVRTSPGNTIYF. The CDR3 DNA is TGTGCCAGCAGCCCCGTCCGAACTTCCCCTGGAAACACCATATATTTT.

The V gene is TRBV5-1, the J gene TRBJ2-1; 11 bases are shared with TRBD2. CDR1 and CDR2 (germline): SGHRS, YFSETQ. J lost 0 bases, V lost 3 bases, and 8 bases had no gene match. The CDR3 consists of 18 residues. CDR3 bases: TGCGCCAGCAGCTCCGGGACTAGCGGTCGTAGCTCCTACAATGAGCAGTTCTTC. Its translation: CASSSGTSGRSSYNEQFF.

Here the CDR3 DNA reads TGCAGCGTGACGGTTGGGGGGAACACTGAAGCTTTCTTT. It codes for CSVTVGGNTEAFF. This chain joins TRBV29-1 and TRBJ1-1; D might be TRBD1 (5 bases). Trimming stripped 6 bases from V and 1 base from J, with 12 bases between. The germline CDR1 and CDR2 sequences are SQVTM and ANQGSEA. This CDR3 spans 13 amino acids.

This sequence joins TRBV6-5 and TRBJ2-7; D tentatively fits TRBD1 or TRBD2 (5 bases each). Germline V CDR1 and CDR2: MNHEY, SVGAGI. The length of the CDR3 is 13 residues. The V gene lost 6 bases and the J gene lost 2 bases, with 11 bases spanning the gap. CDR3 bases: TGTGCCAGCAGCTGGGACCCCGCCTACGAGCAGTACTTC. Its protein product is CASSWDPAYEQYF.

In DNA, the CDR3 is TGTGCCAGTAGGGTCGACTATGGCTACACCTTC. It encodes CASRVDYGYTF. The V gene is TRBV19, the J gene TRBJ1-2; no clear D. Germline CDR1 is LNHDA and CDR2 is SQIVND (reference sequence). The CDR3 runs 11 residues. The V end was cut by 6 bases, the J end by 3 bases, with 5 bases between.

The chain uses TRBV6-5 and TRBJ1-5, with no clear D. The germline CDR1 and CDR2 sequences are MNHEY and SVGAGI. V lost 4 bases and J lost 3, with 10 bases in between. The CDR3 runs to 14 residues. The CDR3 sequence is CASSSGQHNQPQHF. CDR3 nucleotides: TGTGCCAGCAGTTCCGGGCAGCACAATCAGCCCCAGCATTTT.

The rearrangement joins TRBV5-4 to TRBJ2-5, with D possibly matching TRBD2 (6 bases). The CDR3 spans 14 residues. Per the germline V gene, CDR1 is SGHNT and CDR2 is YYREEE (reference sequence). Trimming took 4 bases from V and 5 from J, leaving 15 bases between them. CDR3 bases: TGTGCCAGCAGCCCGGCTAGCGTCGTGGAGACCCAGTACTTC. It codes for CASSPASVVETQYF.

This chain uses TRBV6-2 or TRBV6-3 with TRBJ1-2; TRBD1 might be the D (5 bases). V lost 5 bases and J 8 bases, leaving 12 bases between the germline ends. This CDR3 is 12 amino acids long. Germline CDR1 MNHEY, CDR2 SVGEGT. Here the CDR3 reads CASSQGGFGYTF. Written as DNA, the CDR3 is TGTGCCAGCAGTCAGGGAGGTTTCGGCTACACCTTC.

Here the CDR3 reads CASRLAGAYQETQYF. The CDR3 nucleotides read TGTGCCAGCAGGTTAGCGGGGGCGTACCAAGAGACCCAGTACTTC. The chain carries TRBV6-5 and TRBJ2-5, with TRBD2 matching over 9 bases. The CDR3 runs to 15 residues. The junction had 5 bases not matched to a gene; V was cut back by 6 bases and J by 0 bases. Looked up from germline, CDR1 is MNHEY and CDR2 is SVGAGI.

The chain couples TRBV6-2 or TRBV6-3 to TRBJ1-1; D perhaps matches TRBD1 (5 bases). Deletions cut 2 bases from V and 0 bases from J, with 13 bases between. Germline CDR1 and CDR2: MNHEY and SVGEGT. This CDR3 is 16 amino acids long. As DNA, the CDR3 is TGTGCCAGCAGTTACGGGACTGAGGAGATGAACACTGAAGCTTTCTTT. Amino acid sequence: CASSYGTEEMNTEAFF.

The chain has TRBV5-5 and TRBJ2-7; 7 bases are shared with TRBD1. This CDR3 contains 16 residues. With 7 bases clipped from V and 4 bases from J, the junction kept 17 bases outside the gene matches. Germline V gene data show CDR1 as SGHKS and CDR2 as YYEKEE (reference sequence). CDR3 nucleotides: TGTGCCAGCCTCTTATCTCCCGGGACAGAAATTTACGAGCAGTACTTC. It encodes CASLLSPGTEIYEQYF.

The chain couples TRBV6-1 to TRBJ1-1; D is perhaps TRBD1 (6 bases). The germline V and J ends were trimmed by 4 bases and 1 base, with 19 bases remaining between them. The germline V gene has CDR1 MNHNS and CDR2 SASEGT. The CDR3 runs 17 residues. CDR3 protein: CASSAPRGSGANTEAFF. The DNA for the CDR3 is TGTGCCAGCAGTGCCCCGCGGGGGTCAGGGGCGAACACTGAAGCTTTCTTT.

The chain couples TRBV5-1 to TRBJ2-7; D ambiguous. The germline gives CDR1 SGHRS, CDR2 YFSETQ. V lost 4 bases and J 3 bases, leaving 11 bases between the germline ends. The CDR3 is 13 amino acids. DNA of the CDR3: TGCGCCAGCAGCGCAGCTTCTCTCTACGAGCAGTACTTC. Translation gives CASSAASLYEQYF.

Here the CDR3 DNA reads TGTGCCAGCAGCCCAACAGGGGGCGTAAGCTACACCTTC. This gives the protein CASSPTGGVSYTF. The genes are TRBV7-3 and TRBJ1-2; 9 bases are shared with TRBD1. The ends lost 5 bases at V and 9 bases at J; junction bases unmatched: 7. Per the germline V gene, CDR1 is SGHTA and CDR2 is FQGTGA. CDR3 size: 13 residues.

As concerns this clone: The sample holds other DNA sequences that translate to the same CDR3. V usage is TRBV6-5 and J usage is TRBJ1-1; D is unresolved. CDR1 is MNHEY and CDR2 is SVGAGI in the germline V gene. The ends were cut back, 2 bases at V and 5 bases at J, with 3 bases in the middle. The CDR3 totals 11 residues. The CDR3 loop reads CASSYGTEAFF. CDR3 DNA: TGTGCCAGCAGTTACGGAACTGAAGCTTTCTTT.

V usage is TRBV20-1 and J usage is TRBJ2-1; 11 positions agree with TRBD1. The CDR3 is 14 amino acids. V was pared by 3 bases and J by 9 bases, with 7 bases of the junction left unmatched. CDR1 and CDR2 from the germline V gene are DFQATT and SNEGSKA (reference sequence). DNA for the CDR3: TGCAGTGCTAGTAACGGGGACAGGGGGGGTGAGCAGTTCTTC. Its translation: CSASNGDRGGEQFF.

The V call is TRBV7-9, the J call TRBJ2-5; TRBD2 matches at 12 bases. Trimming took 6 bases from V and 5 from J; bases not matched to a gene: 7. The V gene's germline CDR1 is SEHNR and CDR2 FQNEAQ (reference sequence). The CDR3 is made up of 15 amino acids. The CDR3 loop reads CASSRLAGAGETQYF. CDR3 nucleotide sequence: TGTGCCAGCAGTCGACTAGCGGGAGCGGGTGAGACCCAGTACTTC.

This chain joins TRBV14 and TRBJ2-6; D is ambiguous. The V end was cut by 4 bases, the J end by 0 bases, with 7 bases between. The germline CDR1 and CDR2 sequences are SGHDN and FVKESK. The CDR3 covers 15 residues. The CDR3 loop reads CASSPSGSGANVLTF. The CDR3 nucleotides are TGTGCCAGCAGCCCATCCGGCTCTGGGGCCAACGTCCTGACTTTC.

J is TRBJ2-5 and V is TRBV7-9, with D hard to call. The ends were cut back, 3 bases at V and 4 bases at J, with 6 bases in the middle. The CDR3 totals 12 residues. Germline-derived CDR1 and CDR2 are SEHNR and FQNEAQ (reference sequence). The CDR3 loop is CASSFDSETQYF. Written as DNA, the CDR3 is TGTGCCAGCAGCTTCGACTCAGAGACCCAGTACTTC.